Each of the 21 T cell receptor beta chains below was sequenced from the same sample in a study of beta chain features in type 1 diabetes. These TCRs' antigens remain unknown. Study-level results: TCRB CDR3s were moderately but significantly shorter in Type 1 diabetes patients in all four CD4+ subsets.

The entirety of the isolated RNA underwent reverse transcription, so expressed TCRB transcripts were sequenced. Assay used: immunoSEQ multiplex PCR; TCRdb lists only in-frame clones, some missing. Counted here are approximately 250,000 clones, 24% occurring once; the ten biggest clones make up 0.012%. The sample was naive CD4+ T cells from blood. Receptor source: a woman younger than 45 with type 1 diabetes.

The genes are TRBV29-1 and TRBJ1-5, with unresolved D. CDR1 and CDR2 (germline): SQVTM, ANQGSEA. The V end was cut by 4 bases, the J end by 5 bases, with 12 bases between. This CDR3 spans 13 amino acids. The CDR3 sequence is CSVGYYRDQPQHF. The CDR3 nucleotides are TGCAGCGTTGGGTATTACAGAGATCAGCCCCAGCATTTT.

The rearrangement links TRBV2 to TRBJ2-7; 7 bases map to TRBD1. CDR1 and CDR2 from the germline V gene are SNHLY and FYNNEI. Trimming took 7 bases from V and 5 from J; bases not matched to a gene: 5. The CDR3 is 12 amino acids. Here the CDR3 reads CASTTGVHEQYF. The CDR3 DNA is TGTGCCAGCACCACAGGGGTCCACGAGCAGTACTTC.

The rearrangement links TRBV5-1 to TRBJ1-5; tentative D call: TRBD1 (6 bases). V was cut by 4 bases and J by 6 bases, with 17 bases left in between. The CDR3 totals 15 residues. Germline assignment: CDR1 SGHRS and CDR2 YFSETQ. CDR3 sequence (DNA): TGCGCCAGCAGCCCGTACGGGGGGGCAACTCAGCCCCAGCATTTT. The encoded protein is CASSPYGGATQPQHF.

This clone was seen more than once but under ten times. The V call is TRBV30, the J call TRBJ1-2; D remains unclear. Trimming stripped 1 base from V and 6 bases from J, with 15 bases between. This CDR3 is built from 14 residues. Germline CDR1 and CDR2: GTSNPN and SVGIG (reference sequence). The CDR3 DNA reads as TGTGCCTGGAGTGCCTTAGTGGGGAGGGATGGCTACACCTTC. As protein: CAWSALVGRDGYTF.

This clone was counted only a few times. The V gene is TRBV29-1, the J gene TRBJ1-2; perhaps TRBD1 as D (5 bases). This CDR3 is 12 amino acids long. Germline V gene data show CDR1 as SQVTM and CDR2 as ANQGSEA. Deletions cut 6 bases from V and 3 bases from J, with 11 bases between. The CDR3 DNA sequence: TGCAGCGTCCACGGACATCACTATGGCTACACCTTC. Its protein product is CSVHGHHYGYTF.

J is TRBJ1-1 and V is TRBV30, with TRBD1 identical over 9 bases. Trimming removed 0 bases from V and 0 bases from J; junction bases left unmatched: 5. The V gene's germline CDR1 is GTSNPN and CDR2 SVGIG (reference sequence). The CDR3 has 16 amino acids. CDR3 loop: CAWSVRTGAMNTEAFF. DNA of the CDR3: TGTGCCTGGAGTGTACGGACAGGGGCTATGAACACTGAAGCTTTCTTT.

The chain's CDR3 is CASSQVVGETQYF. CDR3 coding DNA: TGTGCCAGCAGCCAAGTAGTCGGAGAGACCCAGTACTTC. The genes are TRBV4-2 and TRBJ2-5; D not certain. The CDR3 sequence is 13 residues long. CDR1 is LGHNA, CDR2 YNFKEQ, per germline. The V gene lost 1 base and the J gene lost 4 bases, with 7 bases spanning the gap.

This clone was detected only a few times. CDR3 loop: CASSQPGGNEQFF. In nucleotides, the CDR3 is TGTGCCAGCAGCCAACCGGGAGGCAATGAGCAGTTCTTC. The V gene is TRBV14, the J gene TRBJ2-1; 7 bases line up with TRBD2. Germline lookup yields CDR1 SGHDN and CDR2 FVKESK. The CDR3 runs 13 residues. The ends lost 2 bases at V and 6 bases at J; junction bases unmatched: 1.

The chain joins TRBV14 to TRBJ1-2, with 7 bases that match TRBD1. J lost 4 bases, V lost 3 bases, and 2 bases had no gene match. There are 13 residues in the CDR3. Germline-derived CDR1 and CDR2 are SGHDN and FVKESK. In DNA, the CDR3 is TGTGCCAGCAGCCACCGGGACAGCTATGGCTACACCTTC. Residues: CASSHRDSYGYTF.

The CDR3: CASSSGLVETQYF. In DNA, the CDR3 is TGTGCCAGCAGCTCCGGACTAGTAGAGACCCAGTACTTC. The rearrangement links TRBV7-3 to TRBJ2-5; 7 bases match TRBD2. CDR1 is SGHTA and CDR2 is FQGTGA in the germline V gene. The ends lost 4 bases at V and 4 bases at J; junction bases unmatched: 3. The CDR3 runs to 13 residues.

This clone was counted between two and nine times. The chain employs TRBV7-2 and TRBJ2-4, with no clear D. This CDR3 is built from 12 residues. Germline loops: CDR1 SGHTA, CDR2 FQGNSA. V lost 4 bases to trimming and J lost 9 bases, with 10 bases between them. CDR3 nucleotide sequence: TGTGCCAGCAGCTCCACGGGTCCCATTCAGTACTTC. Its translation is CASSSTGPIQYF.

The chain has TRBV4-1 and TRBJ2-3; 7 positions match TRBD2. The CDR3 sequence is 15 residues long. CDR1 and CDR2 from the germline V gene are MGHRA and YSYEKL. V was clipped by 4 bases and J by 2 bases; unmatched bases: 6. In DNA form, the CDR3 reads TGCGCCAGCAGCCCTCTCCGGGACTACACAGATACGCAGTATTTT. Protein: CASSPLRDYTDTQYF.

This clone appeared once. V is TRBV2 and J is TRBJ2-7; D gene ambiguous. Between the trimmed V and J ends, which lost 6 bases and 4 bases, there was a span of 13 bases. There are 13 residues in the CDR3. Germline V gives CDR1 SNHLY, CDR2 FYNNEI. CDR3 residues: CASSQEVGYEQYF. The CDR3 DNA is TGTGCCAGCAGCCAGGAAGTTGGGTACGAGCAGTACTTC. The variable domain in full, with the rest retrieved from reference TRBV2 and TRBJ2-7, is EPEVTQTPSHQVTQMGQEVILRCVPISNHLYFYWYRQILGQKVEFLVSFYNNEISEKSEIFDDQFSVERPDGSNFTLKIRSTKLEDSAMYFCASSQEVGYEQYFGPGTRLTVT.

This clone appeared a few times. CDR3 sequence (DNA): TGTGCCAGTACCAGGACTAGCGGGAGTATCTACGAGCAGTACTTC. This gives the protein CASTRTSGSIYEQYF. This chain joins TRBV19 and TRBJ2-7, with 13 bases fitting TRBD2. Germline CDR1 is LNHDA and CDR2 is SQIVND (reference sequence). There are 15 residues in the CDR3. The ends lost 7 bases at V and 3 bases at J; junction bases unmatched: 6.

A note on this clone: Additional DNA sequences in this sample encode the identical CDR3. The CDR3 coding sequence is TGCAGCGTTGGAGGGGAGACCCAGTACTTC. Its protein product is CSVGGETQYF. V is TRBV29-1 and J is TRBJ2-5, with D perhaps TRBD2 (5 bases). Trimming cost V 4 bases and J 5 bases, with 5 bases left between them. From germline, CDR1 is SQVTM and CDR2 ANQGSEA. The length of the CDR3 is 10 residues.

This sequence joins TRBV10-2 and TRBJ1-2; the D gene is possibly TRBD1 (5 bases). Trimming removed 6 bases at V and 0 bases at J, with 14 bases between. Germline V lookup: CDR1 WSHSY, CDR2 SAAADI. The CDR3 contains 15 residues. In nucleotides, the CDR3 is TGCGCCAGCAGGAAAGGGGCAGAATCTAACTATGGCTACACCTTC. It encodes CASRKGAESNYGYTF.

The V gene is TRBV6-7, the J gene TRBJ1-2; 11 bases fit TRBD1. TRBV6-7 is flagged as an ORF with uncertain function. With V trimmed by 9 bases and J by 3 bases, 12 bases remained unmatched. This CDR3 region has 16 residues. As DNA, the CDR3 is TGTGCCAGTCCCCCCATGGACAGGGGGCTAGACTATGGCTACACCTTC. Translating it yields CASPPMDRGLDYGYTF.

The chain joins TRBV7-9 to TRBJ1-2; 7 bases line up with TRBD1. Germline loops: CDR1 SEHNR, CDR2 FQNEAQ (reference sequence). This CDR3 is 15 amino acids long. J was trimmed by 5 bases and V by 5 bases; bases with no gene match: 11. The CDR3 nucleotides are TGTGCCAGCAGCGTCCGGGACAGAGCGCTTTATGGCTACACCTTC. It codes for CASSVRDRALYGYTF. The whole variable domain, remainder taken from reference TRBV7-9 and TRBJ1-2, is DTGVSQNPRHKITKRGQNVTFRCDPISEHNRLYWYRQTLGQGPEFLTYFQNEAQLEKSRLLSDRFSAERPKGSFSTLEIQRTEQGDSAMYLCASSVRDRALYGYTFGSGTRLTVV.

This rearrangement joins TRBV5-1 to TRBJ1-2, with 10 positions matching TRBD1. The CDR3 contains 15 residues. With V trimmed by 3 bases and J by 2 bases, 4 bases remained unmatched. The germline V gene has CDR1 SGHRS and CDR2 YFSETQ. The CDR3 coding sequence is TGCGCCAGCAGCTGGGGGACAGGGGCCAACTATGGCTACACCTTC. Its translation is CASSWGTGANYGYTF.

The rearrangement links TRBV28 to TRBJ1-2, with 7 bases that match TRBD1. V shed 4 bases, J shed 5 bases, and the junction held 7 bases outside the gene matches. Germline CDR1 reads MDHEN; CDR2 reads SYDVKM. The CDR3 has 14 amino acids. The chain's CDR3 is CASSYSGGWYGYTF. The CDR3 DNA sequence: TGTGCCAGCAGTTATTCAGGGGGTTGGTATGGCTACACCTTC.

This clone was picked up a small number of times. CDR3 sequence: CSVDGPADYNEQFF. CDR3 nucleotides: TGCAGCGTTGACGGCCCAGCGGATTACAATGAGCAGTTCTTC. The genes are TRBV29-1 and TRBJ2-1; D possibly corresponds to TRBD2 (5 bases). V lost 3 bases and J 4 bases, leaving 13 bases between the germline ends. CDR1 and CDR2 from the germline V gene are SQVTM and ANQGSEA. The CDR3 has 14 amino acids.